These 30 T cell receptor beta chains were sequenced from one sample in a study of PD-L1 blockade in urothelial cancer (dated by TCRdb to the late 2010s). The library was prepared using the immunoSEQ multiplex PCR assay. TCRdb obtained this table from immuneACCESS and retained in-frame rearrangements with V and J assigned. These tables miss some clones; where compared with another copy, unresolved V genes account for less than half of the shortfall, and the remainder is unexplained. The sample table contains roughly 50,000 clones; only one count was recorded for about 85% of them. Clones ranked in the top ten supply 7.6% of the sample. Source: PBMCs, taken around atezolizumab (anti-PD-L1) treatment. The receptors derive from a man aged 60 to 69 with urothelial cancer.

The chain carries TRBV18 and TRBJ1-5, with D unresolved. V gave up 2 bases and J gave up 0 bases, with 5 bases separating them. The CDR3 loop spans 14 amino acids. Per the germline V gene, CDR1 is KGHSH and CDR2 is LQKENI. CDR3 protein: CASSPSYSNQPQHF. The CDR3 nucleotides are TGTGCCAGCTCACCATCTTATAGCAATCAGCCCCAGCATTTT.

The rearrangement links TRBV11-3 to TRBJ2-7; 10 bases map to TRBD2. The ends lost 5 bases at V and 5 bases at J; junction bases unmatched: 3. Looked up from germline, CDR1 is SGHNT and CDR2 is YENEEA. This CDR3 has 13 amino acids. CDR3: CASSPAGGNEQYF. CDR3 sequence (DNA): TGTGCCAGCAGCCCAGCGGGGGGGAACGAGCAGTACTTC.

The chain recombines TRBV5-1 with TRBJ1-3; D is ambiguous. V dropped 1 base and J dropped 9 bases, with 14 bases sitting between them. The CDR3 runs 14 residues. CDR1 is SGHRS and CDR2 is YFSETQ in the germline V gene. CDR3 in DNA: TGCGCCAGCAGCTTGTACGGGGAGTCGGGCACCATATATTTT. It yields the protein CASSLYGESGTIYF.

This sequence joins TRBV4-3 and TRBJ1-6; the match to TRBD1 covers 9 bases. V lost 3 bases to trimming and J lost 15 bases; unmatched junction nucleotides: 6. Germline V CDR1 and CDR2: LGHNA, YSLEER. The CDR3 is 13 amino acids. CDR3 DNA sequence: TGCGCCAGCAGCCACCCTGGGACAGGGATCCTCCACTTT. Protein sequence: CASSHPGTGILHF.

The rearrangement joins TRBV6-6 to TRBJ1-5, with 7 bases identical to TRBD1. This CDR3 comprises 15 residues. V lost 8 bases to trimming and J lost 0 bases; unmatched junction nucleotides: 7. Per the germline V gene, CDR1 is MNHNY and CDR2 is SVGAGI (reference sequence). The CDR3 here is CASGDRVNSNQPQHF. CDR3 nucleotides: TGTGCCAGCGGAGACAGGGTAAATAGCAATCAGCCCCAGCATTTT.

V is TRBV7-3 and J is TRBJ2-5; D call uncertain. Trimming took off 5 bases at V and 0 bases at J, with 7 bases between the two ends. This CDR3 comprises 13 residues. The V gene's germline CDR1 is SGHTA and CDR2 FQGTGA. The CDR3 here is CASSPFNQETQYF. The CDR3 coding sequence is TGTGCCAGCAGCCCCTTTAACCAAGAGACCCAGTACTTC. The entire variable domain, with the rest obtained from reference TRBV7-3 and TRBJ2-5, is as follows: GAGVSQTPSNKVTEKGKYVELRCDPISGHTALYWYRQSLGQGPEFLIYFQGTGAADDSGLPNDRFFAVRPEGSVSTLKIQRTERGDSAVYLCASSPFNQETQYFGPGTRLLVL.

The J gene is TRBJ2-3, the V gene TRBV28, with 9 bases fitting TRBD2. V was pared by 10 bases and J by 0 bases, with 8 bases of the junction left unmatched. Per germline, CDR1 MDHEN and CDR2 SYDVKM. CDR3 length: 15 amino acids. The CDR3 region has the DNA TGTGCCACCTCAGGCGGGGGGGATAGCACAGATACGCAGTATTTT. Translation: CATSGGGDSTDTQYF.

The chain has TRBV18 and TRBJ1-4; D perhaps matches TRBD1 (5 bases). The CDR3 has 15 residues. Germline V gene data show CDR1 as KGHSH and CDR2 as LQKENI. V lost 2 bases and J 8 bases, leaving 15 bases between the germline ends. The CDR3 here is CASSPRTGVGEKLFF. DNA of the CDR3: TGTGCCAGCTCACCAAGAACGGGGGTAGGGGAAAAACTGTTTTTT.

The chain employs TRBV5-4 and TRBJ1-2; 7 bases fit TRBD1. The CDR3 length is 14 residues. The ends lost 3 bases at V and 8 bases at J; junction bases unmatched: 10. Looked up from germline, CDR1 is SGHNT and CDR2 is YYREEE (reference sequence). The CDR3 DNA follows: TGTGCCAGCAGCTCCCGACAGGGCGAGGAAGGCTACACCTTC. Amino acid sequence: CASSSRQGEEGYTF.

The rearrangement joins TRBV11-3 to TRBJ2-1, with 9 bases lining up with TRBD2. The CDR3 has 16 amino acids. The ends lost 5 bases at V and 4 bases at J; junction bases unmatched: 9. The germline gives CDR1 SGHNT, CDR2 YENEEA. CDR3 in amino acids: CASSPGVAGEYNEQFF. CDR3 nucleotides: TGTGCCAGCAGCCCGGGGGTAGCGGGGGAGTACAATGAGCAGTTCTTC. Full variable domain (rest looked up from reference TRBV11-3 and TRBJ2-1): EAGVVQSPRYKIIEKKQPVAFWCNPISGHNTLYWYLQNLGQGPELLIRYENEEAVDDSQLPKDRFSAERLKGVDSTLKIQPAELGDSAVYLCASSPGVAGEYNEQFFGPGTRLTVL.

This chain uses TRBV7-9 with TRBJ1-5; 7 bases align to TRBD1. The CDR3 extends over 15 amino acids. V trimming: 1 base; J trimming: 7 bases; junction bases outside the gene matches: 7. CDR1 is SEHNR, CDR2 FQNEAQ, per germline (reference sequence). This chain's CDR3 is CASSLDVQGRQPQHF. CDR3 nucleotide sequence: TGTGCCAGCAGCTTAGACGTACAGGGGCGCCAGCCCCAGCATTTT.

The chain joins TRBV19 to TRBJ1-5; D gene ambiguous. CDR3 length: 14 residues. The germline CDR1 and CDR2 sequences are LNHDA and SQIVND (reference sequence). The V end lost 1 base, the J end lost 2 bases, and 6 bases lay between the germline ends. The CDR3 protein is CASSIVTGNQPQHF. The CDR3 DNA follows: TGTGCCAGTAGTATAGTTACAGGCAATCAGCCCCAGCATTTT.

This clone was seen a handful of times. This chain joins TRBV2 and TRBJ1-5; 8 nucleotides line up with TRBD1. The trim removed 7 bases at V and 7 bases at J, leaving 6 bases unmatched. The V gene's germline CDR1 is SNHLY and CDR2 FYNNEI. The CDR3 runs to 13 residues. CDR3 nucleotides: TGTGCCAGCAACCCAGACAGGGGACAGCCCCAGCATTTT. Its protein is CASNPDRGQPQHF.

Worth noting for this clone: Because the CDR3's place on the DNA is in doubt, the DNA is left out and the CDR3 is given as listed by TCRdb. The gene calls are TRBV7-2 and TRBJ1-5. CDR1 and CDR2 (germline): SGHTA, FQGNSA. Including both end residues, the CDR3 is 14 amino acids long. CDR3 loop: CASSLTFGNQPQHF.

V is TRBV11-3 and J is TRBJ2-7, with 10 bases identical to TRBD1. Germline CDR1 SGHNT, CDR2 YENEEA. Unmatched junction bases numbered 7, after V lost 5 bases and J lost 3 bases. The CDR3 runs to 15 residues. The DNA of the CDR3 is TGTGCCAGCAGCCCCGGGGGACAGGGGAACTACGAGCAGTACTTC. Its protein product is CASSPGGQGNYEQYF.

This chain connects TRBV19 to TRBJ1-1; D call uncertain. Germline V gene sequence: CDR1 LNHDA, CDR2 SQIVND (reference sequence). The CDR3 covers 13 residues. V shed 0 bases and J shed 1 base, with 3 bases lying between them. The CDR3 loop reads CASSIDGNTEAFF. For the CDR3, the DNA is TGTGCCAGTAGTATAGACGGGAACACTGAAGCTTTCTTT.

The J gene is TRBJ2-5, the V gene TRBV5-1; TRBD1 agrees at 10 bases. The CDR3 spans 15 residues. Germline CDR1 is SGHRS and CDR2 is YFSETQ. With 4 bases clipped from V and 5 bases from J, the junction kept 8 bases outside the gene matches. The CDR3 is CASSPGTGAFETQYF. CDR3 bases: TGCGCCAGCAGCCCTGGGACAGGGGCATTTGAGACCCAGTACTTC.

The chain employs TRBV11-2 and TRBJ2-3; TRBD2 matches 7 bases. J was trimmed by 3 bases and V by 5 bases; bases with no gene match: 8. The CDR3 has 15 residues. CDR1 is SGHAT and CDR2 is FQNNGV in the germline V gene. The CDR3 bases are TGTGCCAGCAGCGCCAGGGTGGGGGGGACAGATACGCAGTATTTT. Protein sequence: CASSARVGGTDTQYF.

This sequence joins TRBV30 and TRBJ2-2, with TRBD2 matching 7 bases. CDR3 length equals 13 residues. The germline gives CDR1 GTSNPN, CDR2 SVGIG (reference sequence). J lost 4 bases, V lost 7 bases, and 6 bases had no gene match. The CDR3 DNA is TGTGCCTTGTCGACTAGCCGCACCGGGGAGCTGTTTTTT. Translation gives CALSTSRTGELFF. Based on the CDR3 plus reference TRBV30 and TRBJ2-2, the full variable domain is SQTIHQWPATLVQPVGSPLSLECTVEGTSNPNLYWYRQAAGRGLQLLFYSVGIGQISSEVPQNLSASRPQDRQFILSSKKLLLSDSGFYLCALSTSRTGELFFGEGSRLTVL.

CDR3 sequence reads: CASSLTGATDTQYF. The DNA for the CDR3 is TGTGCCAGCAGCCTGACAGGAGCCACAGATACGCAGTATTTT. The chain recombines TRBV5-6 with TRBJ2-3; D is possibly TRBD1 (6 bases). The length of the CDR3 is 14 residues. Between the trimmed V and J ends, which lost 4 bases and 2 bases, there was a span of 11 bases. Per the germline V gene, CDR1 is SGHDT and CDR2 is YYEEEE.

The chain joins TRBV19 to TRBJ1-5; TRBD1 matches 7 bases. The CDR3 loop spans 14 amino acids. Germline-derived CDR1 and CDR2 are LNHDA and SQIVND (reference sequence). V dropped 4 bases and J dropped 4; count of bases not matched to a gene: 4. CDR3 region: CASSRRTGNQPQHF. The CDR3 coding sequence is TGTGCCAGTAGTAGACGGACAGGTAATCAGCCCCAGCATTTT.

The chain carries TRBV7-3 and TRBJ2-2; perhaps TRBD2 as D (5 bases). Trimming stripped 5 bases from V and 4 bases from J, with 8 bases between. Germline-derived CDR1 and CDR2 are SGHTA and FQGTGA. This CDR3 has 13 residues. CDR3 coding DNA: TGTGCCAGCAGCCCAACTAGCACCGGGGAGCTGTTTTTT. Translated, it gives CASSPTSTGELFF.

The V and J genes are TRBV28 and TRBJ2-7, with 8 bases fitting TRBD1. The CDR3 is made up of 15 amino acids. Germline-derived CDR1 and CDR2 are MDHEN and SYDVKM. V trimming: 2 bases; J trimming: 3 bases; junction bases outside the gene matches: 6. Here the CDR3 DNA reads TGTGCCAGCAGTTTAGACGGGACAGGTGACTACGAGCAGTACTTC. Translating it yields CASSLDGTGDYEQYF.

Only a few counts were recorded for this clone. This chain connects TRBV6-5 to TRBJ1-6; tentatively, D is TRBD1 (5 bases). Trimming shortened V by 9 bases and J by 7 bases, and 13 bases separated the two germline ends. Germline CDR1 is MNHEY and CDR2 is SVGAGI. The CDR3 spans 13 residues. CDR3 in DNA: TGTGCCAGTTCATATGGGGCAAATTCACCCCTCCACTTT. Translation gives CASSYGANSPLHF.

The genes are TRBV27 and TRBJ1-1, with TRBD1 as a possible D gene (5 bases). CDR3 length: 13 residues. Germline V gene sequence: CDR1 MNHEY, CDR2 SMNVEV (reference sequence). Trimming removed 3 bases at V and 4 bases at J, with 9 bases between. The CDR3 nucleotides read TGTGCCAGCAGTTTCTTCCAGGGCACTGAAGCTTTCTTT. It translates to CASSFFQGTEAFF.

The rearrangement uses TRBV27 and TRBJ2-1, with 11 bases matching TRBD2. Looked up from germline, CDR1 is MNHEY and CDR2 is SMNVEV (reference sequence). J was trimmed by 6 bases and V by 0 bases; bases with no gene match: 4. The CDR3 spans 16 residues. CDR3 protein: CASSLSLSGGANEQFF. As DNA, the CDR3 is TGTGCCAGCAGTTTATCCCTTAGCGGGGGGGCCAATGAGCAGTTCTTC.

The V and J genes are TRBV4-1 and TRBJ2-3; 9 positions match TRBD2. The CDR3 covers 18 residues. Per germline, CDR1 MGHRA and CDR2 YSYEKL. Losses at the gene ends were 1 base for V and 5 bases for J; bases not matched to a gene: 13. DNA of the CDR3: TGCGCCAGCAGCCAAGGAGCGGGGGGCATTTTATCGGGAGATACGCAGTATTTT. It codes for CASSQGAGGILSGDTQYF.

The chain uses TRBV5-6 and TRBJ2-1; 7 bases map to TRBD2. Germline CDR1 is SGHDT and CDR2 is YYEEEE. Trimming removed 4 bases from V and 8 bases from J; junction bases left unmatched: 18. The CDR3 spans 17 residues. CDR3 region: CASSPQSAGWFRDEQFF. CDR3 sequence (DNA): TGTGCCAGCAGCCCACAGTCAGCGGGGTGGTTTAGGGATGAGCAGTTCTTC.

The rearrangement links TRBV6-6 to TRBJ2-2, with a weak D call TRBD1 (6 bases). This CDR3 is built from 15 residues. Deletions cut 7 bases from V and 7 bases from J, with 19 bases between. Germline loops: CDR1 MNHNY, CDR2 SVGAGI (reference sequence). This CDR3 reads CASTLGTNGGGELFF. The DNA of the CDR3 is TGTGCCAGCACCCTCGGGACAAATGGGGGCGGGGAGCTGTTTTTT.

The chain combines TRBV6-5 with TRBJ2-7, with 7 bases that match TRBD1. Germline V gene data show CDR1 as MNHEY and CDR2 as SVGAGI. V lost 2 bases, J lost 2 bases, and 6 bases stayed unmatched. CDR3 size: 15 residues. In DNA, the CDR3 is TGTGCCAGCAGTTACACCGGGACAGAGACCTACGAGCAGTACTTC. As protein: CASSYTGTETYEQYF.